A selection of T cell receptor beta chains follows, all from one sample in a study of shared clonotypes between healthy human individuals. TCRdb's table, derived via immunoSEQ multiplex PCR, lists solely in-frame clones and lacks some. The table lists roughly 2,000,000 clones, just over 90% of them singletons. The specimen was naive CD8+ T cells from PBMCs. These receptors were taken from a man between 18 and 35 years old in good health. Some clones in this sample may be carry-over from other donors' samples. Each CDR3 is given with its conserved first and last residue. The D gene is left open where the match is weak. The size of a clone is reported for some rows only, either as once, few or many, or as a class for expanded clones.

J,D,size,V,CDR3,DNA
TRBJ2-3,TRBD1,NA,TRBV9,CASSVQPGTGTDTQYF,TGTGCCAGCAGCGTTCAACCCGGGACAGGCACAGATACGCAGTATTTT
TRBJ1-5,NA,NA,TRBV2,CASRAGTISNQPQHF,TGTGCCAGCAGGGCCGGGACCATTAGCAATCAGCCCCAGCATTTT
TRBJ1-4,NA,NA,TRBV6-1,CASSEEWTNEKLFF,TGTGCCAGCAGTGAAGAATGGACTAATGAAAAACTGTTTTTT
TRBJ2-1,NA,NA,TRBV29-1,CSVSGAMLRSYNEQFF,TGCAGCGTTTCCGGGGCAATGTTACGCTCCTACAATGAGCAGTTCTTC
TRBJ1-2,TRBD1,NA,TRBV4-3,CASSHPGQGRGYTF,TGCGCCAGCAGCCACCCTGGACAGGGTCGGGGCTACACCTTC
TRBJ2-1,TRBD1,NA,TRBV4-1,CASSYRQGSRYNEQFF,TGCGCCAGCAGCTATAGACAGGGCAGCCGGTACAATGAGCAGTTCTTC
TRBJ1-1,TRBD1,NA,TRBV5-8,CASSWDRGVNTEAFF,TGTGCCAGCAGCTGGGACAGGGGGGTGAACACTGAAGCTTTCTTT
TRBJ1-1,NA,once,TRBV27,CASSSPSRVTGSAEAFF,TGTGCCAGCAGTTCCCCCTCCCGGGTTACCGGGAGCGCTGAAGCTTTCTTT
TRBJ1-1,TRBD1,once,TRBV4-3,CASSHEGAATEAFF,TGCGCCAGCAGCCATGAGGGGGCGGCGACTGAAGCTTTCTTT
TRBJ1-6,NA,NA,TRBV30,CAWSPERPYNSPLHF,TGTGCCTGGAGTCCCGAGCGGCCCTATAATTCACCCCTCCACTTT
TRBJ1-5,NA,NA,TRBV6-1,CASKGTFSNQPQHF,TGTGCCAGCAAGGGGACTTTTAGCAATCAGCCCCAGCATTTT
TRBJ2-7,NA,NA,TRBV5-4,CASSSTDPYEQYF,TGTGCCAGCAGCTCGACAGATCCCTACGAGCAGTACTTC
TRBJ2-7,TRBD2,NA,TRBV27,CASSLGGSGYEQYF,TGTGCCAGCAGTTTGGGCGGGAGTGGGTACGAGCAGTACTTC
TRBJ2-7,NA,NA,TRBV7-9,CASSLASDEQYF,TGTGCCAGCAGCCTCGCCTCTGACGAGCAGTACTTC
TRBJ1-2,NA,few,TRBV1,CTSSHRDRPNYGYTF,TGCACCAGCAGCCATCGGGACAGACCTAACTATGGCTACACCTTC
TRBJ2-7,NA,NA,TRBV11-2,CASSFFGTAGPEQYF,TGTGCCAGCAGCTTCTTCGGGACGGCCGGCCCCGAGCAGTACTTC
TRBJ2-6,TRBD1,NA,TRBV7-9,CASSARQGVPSGANVLTF,TGTGCCAGCAGCGCAAGACAGGGGGTCCCCTCTGGGGCCAACGTCCTGACTTTC
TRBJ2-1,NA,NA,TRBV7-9,CASSLPAVSYNEQFF,TGTGCCAGCAGCTTACCGGCCGTCTCCTACAATGAGCAGTTCTTC
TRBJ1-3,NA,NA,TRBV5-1,CASSLAAAGNTIYF,TGCGCCAGCAGCTTGGCGGCAGCTGGAAACACCATATATTTT
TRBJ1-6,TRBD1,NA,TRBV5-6,CASSLGDRGFSPLHF,TGTGCCAGCAGCTTGGGGGACAGGGGCTTTTCACCCCTCCACTTT
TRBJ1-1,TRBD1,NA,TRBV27,CASSPSTGWNTEAFF,TGTGCCAGCAGTCCTTCGACAGGGTGGAACACTGAAGCTTTCTTT
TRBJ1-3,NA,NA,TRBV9,CASSILLGGAGNTIYF,TGTGCCAGCAGCATCCTGCTGGGGGGGGCTGGAAACACCATATATTTT
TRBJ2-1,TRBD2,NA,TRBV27,CASSATSGRAGADEQFF,TGTGCCAGCAGCGCAACTAGCGGGAGGGCCGGGGCAGATGAGCAGTTCTTC
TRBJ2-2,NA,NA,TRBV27,CASSYSRGESNTGELFF,TGTGCCAGCAGCTATTCACGGGGTGAAAGTAACACCGGGGAGCTGTTTTTT
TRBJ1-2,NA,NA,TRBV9,CASLGGSYGYTF,TGTGCCTCTCTCGGGGGTAGCTATGGCTACACCTTC
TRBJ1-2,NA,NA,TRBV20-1,CSAREDYGYTF,TGCAGTGCTAGAGAGGACTATGGCTACACCTTC
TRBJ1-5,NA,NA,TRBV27,CASSPTWAQPQHF,TGTGCCAGCAGCCCCACGTGGGCTCAGCCCCAGCATTTT
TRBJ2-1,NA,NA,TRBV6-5,CASSTRLSSYNEQFF,TGTGCCAGCAGCACCAGGCTGAGCTCCTACAATGAGCAGTTCTTC
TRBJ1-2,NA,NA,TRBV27,CASSSRTYDGYTF,TGTGCCAGCAGTTCACGGACTTACGATGGCTACACCTTC
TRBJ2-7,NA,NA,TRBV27,CASRDGRGASYEQYF,TGTGCCAGCAGGGATGGTCGGGGGGCCTCCTACGAGCAGTACTTC
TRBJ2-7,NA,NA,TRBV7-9,CASSLPSRPQDEQYF,TGTGCCAGCAGCTTACCTTCCCGACCCCAGGACGAGCAGTACTTC
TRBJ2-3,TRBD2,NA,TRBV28,CASLGRERPDTQYF,TGTGCCAGCTTGGGGCGGGAGAGGCCAGATACGCAGTATTTT
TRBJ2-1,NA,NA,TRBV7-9,CASSLGDGGIPNNEQFF,TGTGCCAGCAGCTTAGGGGACGGAGGCATTCCCAACAATGAGCAGTTCTTC
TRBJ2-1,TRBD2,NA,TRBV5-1,CASSSGTSGASSQEQFF,TGCGCCAGCAGCTCAGGGACTAGCGGGGCCTCCTCTCAGGAGCAGTTCTTC
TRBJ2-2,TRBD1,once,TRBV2,CASSQGQGAQGELFF,TGTGCCAGCAGTCAAGGACAGGGGGCGCAAGGGGAGCTGTTTTTT
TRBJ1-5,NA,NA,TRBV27,CASSLRARAGGSNQPQHF,TGTGCCAGCAGTTTGAGGGCTAGGGCAGGCGGCAGCAATCAGCCCCAGCATTTT
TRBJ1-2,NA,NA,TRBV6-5,CASSADILIRGYTF,TGTGCCAGCAGCGCGGACATCCTGATAAGGGGCTACACCTTC
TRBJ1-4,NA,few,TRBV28,CASNPRRLNEKLFF,TGTGCCAGCAACCCGAGGAGGTTGAATGAAAAACTGTTTTTT
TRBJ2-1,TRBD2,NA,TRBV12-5,CASGFEVRTSVVRDYNEQFF,TGTGCTAGTGGTTTTGAGGTGCGGACTAGCGTCGTACGGGATTACAATGAGCAGTTCTTC
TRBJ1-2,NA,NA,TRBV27,CASSSGVQGYTF,TGTGCCAGCAGTTCCGGGGTACAAGGCTACACCTTC
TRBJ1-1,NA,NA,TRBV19,CASFARTNTEAFF,TGTGCCAGTTTCGCCAGAACGAACACTGAAGCTTTCTTT
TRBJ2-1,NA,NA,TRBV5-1,CASSLVDIRGDEQFF,TGCGCCAGCAGCTTGGTGGATATACGGGGTGATGAGCAGTTCTTC
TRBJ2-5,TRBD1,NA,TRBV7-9,CASSSVTTGGFWNF,TGTGCCAGCAGCTCAGTAACAACAGGGGGCTTTTGGAACTTC
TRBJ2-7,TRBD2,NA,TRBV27,CASSLAGTSGSSYEQYF,TGTGCCAGCAGTCTGGCCGGGACTAGCGGGAGTTCGTACGAGCAGTACTTC
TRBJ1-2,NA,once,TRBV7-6,CASSLAPGQASYGYTF,TGTGCCAGCAGCTTAGCCCCAGGGCAGGCCTCCTATGGCTACACCTTC
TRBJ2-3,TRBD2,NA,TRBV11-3,CASSPTMGLAVPDTQYF,TGTGCCAGCAGCCCCACTATGGGACTAGCGGTCCCAGATACGCAGTATTTT
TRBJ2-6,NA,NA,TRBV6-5,CAVGSGNSGANVLTF,TGTGCCGTAGGGTCCGGTAACTCTGGGGCCAACGTCCTGACTTTC
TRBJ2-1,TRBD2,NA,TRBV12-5,CASGLGLAGDHNEQFF,TGTGCTAGTGGTTTGGGACTAGCGGGAGACCACAATGAGCAGTTCTTC
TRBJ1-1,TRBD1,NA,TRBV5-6,CASSWDRDNTEAFF,TGTGCCAGCAGCTGGGACAGGGATAACACTGAAGCTTTCTTT
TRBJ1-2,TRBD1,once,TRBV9,CASSAGQESGYGYTF,TGTGCCAGCAGCGCGGGACAGGAATCGGGCTATGGCTACACCTTC
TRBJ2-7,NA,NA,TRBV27,CASSAGLTFGEQYF,TGTGCCAGCAGTGCGGGACTGACTTTCGGCGAGCAGTACTTC
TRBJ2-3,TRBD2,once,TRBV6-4,CASTSRGGSADTQYF,TGTGCCAGCACTTCCCGGGGCGGGAGTGCAGATACGCAGTATTTT
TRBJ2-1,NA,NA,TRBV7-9,CASSVPGTRSYNEQFF,TGTGCCAGCAGCGTTCCCGGGACCCGTTCCTACAATGAGCAGTTCTTC
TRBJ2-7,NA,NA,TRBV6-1,CASSEWGTAGEQYF,TGTGCCAGCAGTGAATGGGGGACGGCGGGAGAGCAGTACTTC
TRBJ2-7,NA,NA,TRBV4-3,CASSQDGSEQYF,TGCGCCAGCAGCCAAGATGGGTCCGAGCAGTACTTC